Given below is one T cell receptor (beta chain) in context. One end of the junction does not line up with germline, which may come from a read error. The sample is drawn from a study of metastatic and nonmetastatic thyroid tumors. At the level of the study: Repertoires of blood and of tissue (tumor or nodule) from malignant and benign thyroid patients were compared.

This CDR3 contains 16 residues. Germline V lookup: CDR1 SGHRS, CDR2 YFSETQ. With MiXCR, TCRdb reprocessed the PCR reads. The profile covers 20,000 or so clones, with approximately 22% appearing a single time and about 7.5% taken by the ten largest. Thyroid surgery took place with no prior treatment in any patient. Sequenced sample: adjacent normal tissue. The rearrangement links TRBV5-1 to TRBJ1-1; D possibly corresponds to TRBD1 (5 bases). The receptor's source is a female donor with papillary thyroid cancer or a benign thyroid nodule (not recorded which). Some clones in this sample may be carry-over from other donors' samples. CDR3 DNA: TGCGCCAGCAGCTTCGGGGGGATGTTCATGAACACTGAATCTTTCTTT. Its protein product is CASSFGGMFMNTESFF.